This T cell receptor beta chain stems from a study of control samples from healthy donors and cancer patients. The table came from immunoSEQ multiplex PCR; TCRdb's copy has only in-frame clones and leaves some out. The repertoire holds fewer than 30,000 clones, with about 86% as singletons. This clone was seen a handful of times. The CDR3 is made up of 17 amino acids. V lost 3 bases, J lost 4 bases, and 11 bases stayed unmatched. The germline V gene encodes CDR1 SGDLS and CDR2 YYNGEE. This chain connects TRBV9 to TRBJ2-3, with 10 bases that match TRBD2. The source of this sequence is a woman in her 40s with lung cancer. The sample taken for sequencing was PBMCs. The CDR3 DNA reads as TGTGCCAGCAGCGCAGCTAGCGGGGGAGGCAGTGCAGATACGCAGTATTTT. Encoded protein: CASSAASGGGSADTQYF.